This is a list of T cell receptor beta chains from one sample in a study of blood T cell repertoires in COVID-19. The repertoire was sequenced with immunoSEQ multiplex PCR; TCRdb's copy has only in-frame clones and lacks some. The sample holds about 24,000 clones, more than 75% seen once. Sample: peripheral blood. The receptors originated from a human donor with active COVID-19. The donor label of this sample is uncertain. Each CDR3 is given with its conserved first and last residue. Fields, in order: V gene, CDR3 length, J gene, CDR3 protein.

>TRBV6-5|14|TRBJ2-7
CASRSPDVAYEQYF
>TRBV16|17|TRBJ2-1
CASSQSGELAGLGEQFF
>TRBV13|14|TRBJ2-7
CATQSGTGSYEQYF
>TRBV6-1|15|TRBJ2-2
CASSERGSNTGELFF
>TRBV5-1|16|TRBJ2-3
CASSSGLAGPTDTQYF
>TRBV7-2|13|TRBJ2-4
CASSLAGGDIQYF
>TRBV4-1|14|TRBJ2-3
CASSRASPVDTQYF
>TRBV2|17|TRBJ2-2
CASSPQSGTANTGELFF
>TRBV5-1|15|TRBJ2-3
CASSLGGGSTDTQYF
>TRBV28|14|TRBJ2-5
CASSQRLAEETQYF
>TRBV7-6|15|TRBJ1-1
CASSFGRNSNTEAFF
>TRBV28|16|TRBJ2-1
CASSLGGLAGYNEQFF
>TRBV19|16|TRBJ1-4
CASSERGGPFWEKLFF
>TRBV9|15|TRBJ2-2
CASSPPYRATGELFF
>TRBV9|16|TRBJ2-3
CASSVAAEAAADTQYF
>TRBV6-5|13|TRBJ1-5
CASSGDKNQPQHF
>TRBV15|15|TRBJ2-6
CATSRDMRGANVLTF
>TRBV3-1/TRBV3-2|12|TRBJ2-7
CASSEQGLEQYF
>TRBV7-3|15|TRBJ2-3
CASSLNRGGTDTQYF
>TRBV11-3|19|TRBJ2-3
CASSTLGGAAGTGGDTQYF
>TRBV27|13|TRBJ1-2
CASSTTVSYGYTF
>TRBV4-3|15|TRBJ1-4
CASSQDFGRRGKLFF
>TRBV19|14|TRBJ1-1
CASRILYGRGEAFF
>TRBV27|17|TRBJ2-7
CASSHTPLGGSSYEQYF
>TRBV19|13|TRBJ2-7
CASSPLVERELYF
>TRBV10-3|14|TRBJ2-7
CAISESDSPYEQYF
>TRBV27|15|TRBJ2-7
CASSPGTAPRSEQYF
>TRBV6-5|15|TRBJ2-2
CASSSQGVVTGELFF
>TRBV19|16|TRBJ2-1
CASSRAGGTSYNEQFF
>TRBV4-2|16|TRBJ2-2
CASSQASGGRAAELFF
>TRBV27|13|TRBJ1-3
CASRGGAGNTIYF
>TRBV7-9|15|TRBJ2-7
CASMSLAGGSYEQYF
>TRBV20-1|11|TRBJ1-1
CSASGDTEAFF
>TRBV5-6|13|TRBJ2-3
CASSPRGADTQYF
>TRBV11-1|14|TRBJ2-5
CASSLWQGTETQYF
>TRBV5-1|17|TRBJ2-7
CASSLSLVGLAGVEQYF
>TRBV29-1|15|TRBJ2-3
CSGWQGTQFTDTQYF
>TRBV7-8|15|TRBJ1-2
CASSLARDRNYGYTF
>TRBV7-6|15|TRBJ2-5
CASSPLAGDAETQYF
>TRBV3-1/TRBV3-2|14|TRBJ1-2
CASSPTTGGRGYTF
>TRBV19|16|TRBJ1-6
CASGMDTYSYNSPLHF
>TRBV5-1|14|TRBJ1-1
CASSSGRGVTEAFF
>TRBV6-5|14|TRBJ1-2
CASSTSQGYYGYTF
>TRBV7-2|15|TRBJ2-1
CASSPSGRGYNEQFF
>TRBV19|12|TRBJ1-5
CASSILNQPQHF
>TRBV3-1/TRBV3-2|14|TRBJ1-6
CASSLGATASPLHF
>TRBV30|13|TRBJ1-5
CAWSRQGNQPQHF
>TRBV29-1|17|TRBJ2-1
CSVEGLTGGRTYNEQFF
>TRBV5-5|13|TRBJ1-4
CASSLEGALHLFF
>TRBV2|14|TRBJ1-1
CASSSNLMNTEAFF
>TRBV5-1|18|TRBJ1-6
CASSSEGQGATYDSPLHF
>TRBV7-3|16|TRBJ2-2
CASSSWRDGNTGELFF
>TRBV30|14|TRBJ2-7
CAWSPTDRTYEQYF
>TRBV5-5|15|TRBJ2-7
CASSLATGGAYEQYF
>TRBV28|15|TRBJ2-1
CASSTLGLARNEQFF
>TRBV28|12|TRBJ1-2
CASSQGQYGYTF
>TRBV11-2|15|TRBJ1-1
CASSLVVQVATEAFF
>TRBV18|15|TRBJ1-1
CASSPGVAGVTEAFF
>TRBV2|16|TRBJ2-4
CASSEAGGAGKNIQYF
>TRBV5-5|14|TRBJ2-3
CASSLWRNTDTQYF